This passage covers 3 T cell receptor beta chains from one sample sequenced in a study of OX40 agonist ivuxolimab in advanced cancers. TCRdb's copy holds only in-frame clones and misses some; the assay was immunoSEQ multiplex PCR. The sample has nearly 70,000 clones, about nine tenths seen once. The sample here was CD4+ or CD8+ T cells sorted from blood, taken in a trial of the OX40 agonist ivuxolimab. The receptors here all came from an adult with an advanced solid tumor such as melanoma, head and neck, liver or kidney cancer.

The chain joins TRBV4-1 to TRBJ2-2, with D perhaps TRBD2 (5 bases). The V gene's germline CDR1 is MGHRA and CDR2 YSYEKL. The germline V and J ends were trimmed by 3 bases and 3 bases, with 17 bases remaining between them. The CDR3 totals 17 residues. The CDR3 sequence: CASSHHLSGVDTGELFF. The CDR3 nucleotides read TGCGCCAGCAGCCACCATTTATCCGGGGTGGACACCGGGGAGCTGTTTTTT.

The CDR3 DNA sequence: TGTGCCAGCAGTGTTTCAGGGGCTCAGGGTGAGACCCAGTACTTC. Protein: CASSVSGAQGETQYF. The chain employs TRBV28 and TRBJ2-5; possible D gene TRBD1, 6 bases. This CDR3 is 15 amino acids long. Trimming took off 5 bases at V and 5 bases at J, with 18 bases between the two ends. Germline V lookup: CDR1 MDHEN, CDR2 SYDVKM.

In its sample, this clone was seen a few times. The V and J genes are TRBV27 and TRBJ1-1, with 8 nucleotides matching TRBD1. Per the germline V gene, CDR1 is MNHEY and CDR2 is SMNVEV (reference sequence). This CDR3 is 17 amino acids long. The V segment lost 0 bases and the J segment 4 bases; nucleotides outside the gene matches: 10. CDR3 residues: CASSLSTRRGRVTEAFF. CDR3 sequence (DNA): TGTGCCAGCAGTTTATCGACCCGCAGGGGGCGGGTCACTGAAGCTTTCTTT.